In this sample, the clone carrying this T cell receptor (beta chain) turned up many times. What it binds is unknown. This record comes from a study of T cells in Graves' hyperthyroidism and ophthalmopathy. Background on the study: Blood from the periphery was taken at initial diagnosis, before any treatment. Study-wide findings and caveats: In the blood, most expanded thyroid clonotypes above 0.001 appeared as well.

What was amplified from RNA transcripts were TCR beta CDR3 regions. The primer set for the first-round RT-PCR of the TCR CDR3 was HTBI. From the multiplex PCR reads, TCRdb called clonotypes with MiXCR, one entry per CDR3 protein. The profile shows roughly 420,000 distinct CDR3 sequences, around 15% of them singletons. If no ophthalmopathy progression occurred within 18 months, Graves' hyperthyroidism was stable. Hyperthyroidism in the patients, aged 18 to 65, was newly diagnosed and under 2 months in duration. This receptor was identified in a woman aged 18-29 years with Graves' hyperthyroidism. The sequenced sample consisted of blood.

CDR3 sequence reads: CASSYVVSGGELFF. Written as DNA, the CDR3 is TGTGCCAGCAGTTACGTGGTTAGCGGGGGGGAGCTGTTTTTT. V gene TRBV6-6 combines with J gene TRBJ2-2; the match to TRBD2 covers 7 bases. CDR1 MNHNY and CDR2 SVGAGI come from the germline V gene (reference sequence). The CDR3 contains 14 residues. Trimming took 2 bases from V and 8 from J; bases not matched to a gene: 5.